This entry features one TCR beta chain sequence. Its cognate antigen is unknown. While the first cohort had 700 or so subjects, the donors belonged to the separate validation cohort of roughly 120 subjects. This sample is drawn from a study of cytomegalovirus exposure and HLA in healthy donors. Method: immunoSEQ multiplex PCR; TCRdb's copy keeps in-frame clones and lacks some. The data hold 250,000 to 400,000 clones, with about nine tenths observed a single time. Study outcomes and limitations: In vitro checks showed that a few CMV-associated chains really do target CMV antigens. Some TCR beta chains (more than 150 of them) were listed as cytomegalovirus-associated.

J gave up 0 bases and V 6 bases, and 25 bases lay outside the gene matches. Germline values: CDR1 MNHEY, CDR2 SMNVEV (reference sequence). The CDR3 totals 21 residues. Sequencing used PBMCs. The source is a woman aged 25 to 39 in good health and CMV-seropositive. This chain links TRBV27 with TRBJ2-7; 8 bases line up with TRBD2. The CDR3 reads CASSNPRKWSGSTSPSYEQYF. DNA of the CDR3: TGTGCCAGCAGCAACCCGCGAAAGTGGAGCGGGAGTACTTCCCCCTCCTACGAGCAGTACTTC.